The 28 T cell receptor beta chains in this list originate from one sample, sequenced in a study of graft-versus-host responses after intestinal transplantation. The table came from immunoSEQ multiplex PCR; TCRdb's copy has only in-frame clones and leaves some out. The sample carries 5,500 to 6,500 clones, about a fifth recorded once. The sample in question was alloreactive CD4+ T cells from a mixed lymphocyte reaction culture, obtained before transplantation. Subset here: CFSE-low proliferating T cells sorted from approximately 6-day pre-transplant mixed lymphocyte reaction (GvH or HvG direction). All receptors derive from a human patient who was an organ donor for intestinal transplantation.

By share of the sample, this clone is large. At the DNA level, this CDR3 is encoded by other sequences in the same sample as well. The V call is TRBV18, the J call TRBJ2-7; 7 bases align to TRBD2. CDR3 length: 17 residues. Germline CDR1 is KGHSH and CDR2 is LQKENI. J lost 3 bases, V lost 1 base, and 12 bases had no gene match. The CDR3 spells CASSPRPGGTRSYEQYF. CDR3 sequence (DNA): TGTGCCAGCTCACCACGTCCCGGGGGGACCCGAAGCTACGAGCAGTACTTC.

CDR3 sequence reads: CASSLVSGGLSYNEQFF. Written as DNA, the CDR3 is TGTGCCAGCAGCTTAGTCTCGGGGGGCCTATCCTACAATGAGCAGTTCTTC. This chain uses TRBV7-2 with TRBJ2-1; the D gene is possibly TRBD2 (7 bases). V shed 1 base and J shed 1 base, with 14 bases lying between them. Germline V lookup: CDR1 SGHTA, CDR2 FQGNSA. The CDR3 loop spans 17 amino acids.

The V and J genes are TRBV7-6 and TRBJ2-2, with a tentative D call TRBD2 (5 bases). V was cut by 6 bases and J by 3 bases, with 17 bases left in between. Germline V gene sequence: CDR1 SGHVS, CDR2 FNYEAQ. The CDR3 consists of 16 residues. The DNA for the CDR3 is TGTGCCAGCAGACGGCTCCGGGGAGTGGACACCGGGGAGCTGTTTTTT. It is translated as CASRRLRGVDTGELFF.

J is TRBJ1-2 and V is TRBV2; D is unclear. Trimming shortened V by 6 bases and J by 4 bases, and 21 bases separated the two germline ends. This CDR3 is built from 16 residues. CDR1 SNHLY and CDR2 FYNNEI come from the germline V gene. This chain's CDR3 is CASSYTAAIWGYGYTF. The CDR3 bases are TGTGCCAGCAGCTACACAGCGGCAATATGGGGCTATGGCTACACCTTC.

The chain uses TRBV19 and TRBJ2-3; TRBD2 agrees at 10 bases. V dropped 1 base and J dropped 4; count of bases not matched to a gene: 5. Germline CDR1 is LNHDA and CDR2 is SQIVND (reference sequence). The CDR3 contains 16 residues. CDR3 region: CASSIVASGGADTQYF. The CDR3 bases are TGTGCCAGTAGTATAGTGGCTAGCGGGGGAGCAGATACGCAGTATTTT.

This clone has only a few counts. Sequence at one end of the junction differs from germline and may be a read error. The V and J genes are TRBV5-3 and TRBJ2-7; 8 bases fit TRBD1. TRBV5-3 falls under the ORF class, with uncertain function. This CDR3 region has 15 residues. The chain's CDR3 is CASSWQGTGPYEQYF. The CDR3 bases are TGTGCCAGCAGCTGGCAGGGGACAGGACCCTACGAGCAGTACTTC.

This clone was picked up a small number of times. The chain is built from TRBV5-1 and TRBJ2-7; maybe TRBD2 (5 bases). This CDR3 is built from 10 residues. CDR1 is SGHRS, CDR2 YFSETQ, per germline. V gave up 7 bases and J gave up 11 bases, with 13 bases separating them. The CDR3 DNA reads TGCGCCAGCTTGACGGGGTTAGAGTACTTC. Translated: CASLTGLEYF.

The chain couples TRBV25-1 to TRBJ2-1; no clear D. Germline values: CDR1 MGHDK, CDR2 SYGVNS. The CDR3 has 11 amino acids. V dropped 3 bases and J dropped 10 bases, with 7 bases sitting between them. Here the CDR3 DNA reads TGTGCCAGCAGTGAGAGTTGGGAGCAGTTCTTC. Protein sequence: CASSESWEQFF.

In its sample, this clone is large (0.1 to 1%). The chain combines TRBV7-3 with TRBJ2-7, with 11 bases lining up with TRBD2. V shed 11 bases, J shed 0 bases, and the junction held 12 bases outside the gene matches. The germline CDR1 and CDR2 sequences are SGHTA and FQGTGA. CDR3 length: 16 amino acids. Written as DNA, the CDR3 is TGTGCCGGCCTAGCGGGGGGCCCCCAGAGCTCCTACGAGCAGTACTTC. Its protein product is CAGLAGGPQSSYEQYF.

This clone occurred a few times. The rearrangement links TRBV9 to TRBJ2-2, with 9 bases fitting TRBD1. The CDR3 runs 16 residues. The germline gives CDR1 SGDLS, CDR2 YYNGEE. Trimming at V came to 0 bases and at J to 5 bases, leaving 5 bases not matched to a gene. As DNA, the CDR3 is TGTGCCAGCAGCGTAGTAGGGGGACAGGGAACCGGGGAGCTGTTTTTT. Translated, it gives CASSVVGGQGTGELFF.

The chain combines TRBV19 with TRBJ2-1; 8 bases fit TRBD1. Germline CDR1 LNHDA, CDR2 SQIVND (reference sequence). Losses at the gene ends were 3 bases for V and 9 bases for J; bases not matched to a gene: 1. The CDR3 is 12 residues long. The CDR3 loop reads CASSITGGEQFF. The CDR3 DNA is TGTGCCAGTAGTATTACAGGGGGTGAGCAGTTCTTC.

Sample share makes this clone medium-sized. The V call is TRBV6-5, the J call TRBJ2-7; TRBD1 aligns across 7 bases. This CDR3 is 13 amino acids long. Germline V gene lookup returns CDR1 MNHEY and CDR2 SVGAGI. V shed 8 bases, J shed 2 bases, and the junction held 6 bases outside the gene matches. The CDR3 DNA sequence: TGTGCCAGCGGGGGCAGGGGGACCTACGAGCAGTACTTC. Its translation is CASGGRGTYEQYF.

V is TRBV5-7 and J is TRBJ2-7, with 7 bases matching TRBD2. TRBV5-7 is treated as an ORF (open reading frame) with a function not yet certain. Trimming at V came to 4 bases and at J to 3 bases, leaving 7 bases not matched to a gene. This CDR3 has 14 residues. CDR3 protein: CASSPTSELYEQYF. The CDR3 nucleotides are TGTGCCAGCAGCCCAACTAGCGAGCTCTACGAGCAGTACTTC.

This clone counts as medium-sized. The gene calls are TRBV5-1 and TRBJ2-2; D might be TRBD2 (6 bases). Germline-derived CDR1 and CDR2 are SGHRS and YFSETQ. The CDR3 extends over 18 amino acids. V was trimmed by 0 bases and J by 0 bases, leaving 15 bases between them. CDR3 residues: CASSLAAGSFANTGELFF. DNA of the CDR3: TGCGCCAGCAGCTTGGCAGCGGGTTCTTTCGCGAACACCGGGGAGCTGTTTTTT.

V gene TRBV11-2 combines with J gene TRBJ1-2; possible D gene TRBD1, 5 bases. The ends were cut back, 5 bases at V and 0 bases at J, with 10 bases in the middle. CDR3 length: 14 amino acids. Germline V lookup: CDR1 SGHAT, CDR2 FQNNGV. CDR3 nucleotide sequence: TGTGCCAGCAGCCAGGGACGGACTAACTATGGCTACACCTTC. Amino acids: CASSQGRTNYGYTF.

This chain connects TRBV11-3 to TRBJ2-5; 10 bases are a match to TRBD1. The length of the CDR3 is 15 residues. V lost 5 bases, J lost 7 bases, and 10 bases stayed unmatched. Germline-derived CDR1 and CDR2 are SGHNT and YENEEA. The CDR3, as DNA: TGTGCCAGCAGCCCCGAGAGGAGGACAGGGGGGACCCAGTACTTC. Its translation is CASSPERRTGGTQYF.

This rearrangement joins TRBV5-4 to TRBJ2-5, with 11 positions matching TRBD2. V lost 0 bases and J lost 2; bases outside the gene matches: 0. CDR1 is SGHNT, CDR2 YYREEE, per germline (reference sequence). This CDR3 spans 15 amino acids. The DNA of the CDR3 is TGTGCCAGCAGCTTGGGACTAGCGGGACAAGAGACCCAGTACTTC. This gives the protein CASSLGLAGQETQYF. Drawing the rest from reference TRBV5-4 and TRBJ2-5, the complete variable domain is ETGVTQSPTHLIKTRGQQVTLRCSSQSGHNTVSWYQQALGQGPQFIFQYYREEENGRGNFPPRFSGLQFPNYSSELNVNALELDDSALYLCASSLGLAGQETQYFGPGTRLLVL.

Only a few counts were recorded for this clone. J is TRBJ1-4 and V is TRBV5-1; 9 bases line up with TRBD1. The CDR3 is 16 amino acids. Germline CDR1 is SGHRS and CDR2 is YFSETQ. V shed 2 bases and J 4 bases; nucleotides not matched to a gene: 6. CDR3 protein: CASSFLGQGFNEKLFF. The CDR3 DNA sequence: TGCGCCAGCAGCTTCCTGGGACAGGGCTTTAATGAAAAACTGTTTTTT. Complete variable domain (other parts from reference TRBV5-1 and TRBJ1-4): KAGVTQTPRYLIKTRGQQVTLSCSPISGHRSVSWYQQTPGQGLQFLFEYFSETQRNKGNFPGRFSGRQFSNSRSEMNVSTLELGDSALYLCASSFLGQGFNEKLFFGSGTQLSVL.

Note on this clone: Lacking the conserved final phenylalanine or tryptophan, this CDR3 likely reflects a read error. The DNA is omitted, as the CDR3 cannot be located on it reliably, and the CDR3 follows TCRdb's listing. This chain joins TRBV21-1 and TRBJ2-7; the table's D call, TRBD2, was not checked against the DNA. TRBV21-1 is classified as a pseudogene. The length of the CDR3 is 16 amino acids, counting both ends. The CDR3 reads CASRPDIATRVDEQYL.

The gene calls are TRBV19 and TRBJ2-2; D is unresolved. Looked up from germline, CDR1 is LNHDA and CDR2 is SQIVND (reference sequence). The CDR3 runs to 15 residues. V lost 5 bases, J lost 6 bases, and 16 bases lay in between. The CDR3 DNA reads as TGTGCCAGTAGTCAAGGGCTAGTTGCTGCCGGGGAGCTGTTTTTT. Translation gives CASSQGLVAAGELFF.

This clone was seen only a few times. The V call is TRBV15, the J call TRBJ2-1; D is unresolved. The CDR3 is made up of 15 amino acids. V was cut by 1 base and J by 6 bases, with 13 bases left in between. Per the germline V gene, CDR1 is LNHNV and CDR2 is YYDKDF (reference sequence). The DNA of the CDR3 is TGTGCCACCAGCAGAGGGGCAGACCTCATCAATGAGCAGTTCTTC. Protein sequence: CATSRGADLINEQFF. The full variable domain, with the rest looked up from reference TRBV15 and TRBJ2-1, is DAMVIQNPRYQVTQFGKPVTLSCSQTLNHNVMYWYQQKSSQAPKLLFHYYDKDFNNEADTPDNFQSRRPNTSFCFLDIRSPGLGDTAMYLCATSRGADLINEQFFGPGTRLTVL.

This clone was seen only a few times. V gene TRBV11-2 combines with J gene TRBJ1-2, with 9 bases that match TRBD1. Germline loops: CDR1 SGHAT, CDR2 FQNNGV. V lost 4 bases and J lost 8; bases outside the gene matches: 11. There are 15 residues in the CDR3. The CDR3 DNA reads TGTGCCAGCAGCTCACCCTACGGACAGGGGCGAGGCTACACCTTC. Translating it yields CASSSPYGQGRGYTF.

This clone appeared once. The rearrangement joins TRBV11-1 to TRBJ1-4, with D possibly matching TRBD1 (6 bases). Trimming removed 6 bases at V and 7 bases at J, with 12 bases between. This CDR3 contains 13 residues. The germline gives CDR1 SGHAT, CDR2 FQDESV (reference sequence). The CDR3 DNA reads TGTGCCAGCAGGTTACAGGGCGGTGAAAAACTGTTTTTT. Translation gives CASRLQGGEKLFF. The full variable domain, completed using reference TRBV11-1 and TRBJ1-4, is EAEVAQSPRYKITEKSQAVAFWCDPISGHATLYWYRQILGQGPELLVQFQDESVVDDSQLPKDRFSAERLKGVDSTLKIQPAELGDSAMYLCASRLQGGEKLFFGSGTQLSVL.

The rearrangement uses TRBV10-1 and TRBJ2-1; D uncertain. The germline V gene has CDR1 WNHNN and CDR2 SYGVQD (reference sequence). CDR3 length equals 17 residues. Trimming stripped 3 bases from V and 4 bases from J, with 19 bases between. The CDR3 spells CASSDPSAQVGYNEQFF. The CDR3 coding sequence is TGCGCCAGCAGTGACCCGAGTGCTCAAGTTGGGTACAATGAGCAGTTCTTC.

The rearrangement joins TRBV6-4 to TRBJ2-2; the D gene could be TRBD1 or TRBD2 (5 bases each). V gave up 5 bases and J gave up 2 bases, with 9 bases separating them. This CDR3 is built from 14 residues. Germline V lookup: CDR1 MRHNA, CDR2 SNTAGT. This CDR3 reads CASSPGTNTGELFF. In DNA, the CDR3 is TGTGCCAGCAGTCCCGGGACCAACACCGGGGAGCTGTTTTTT.

This clone was seen a few times. A much larger clone differs by one base, so this may be a read error. V and J are TRBV5-4 and TRBJ1-2; TRBD1 is a possible D gene (5 bases). The CDR3 totals 13 residues. Deletions cut 4 bases from V and 4 bases from J, with 11 bases between. CDR1 SGHNT and CDR2 YYREEE come from the germline V gene (reference sequence). CDR3 sequence reads: CASSQGRSYGYTF. The CDR3 region has the DNA TGTGCCAGCAGCCAGGGACGGAGCTATGGCTACACCTTC.

This clone was observed a few times. This sequence joins TRBV7-9 and TRBJ2-1; D might be TRBD2 (6 bases). CDR3 length equals 16 residues. Looked up from germline, CDR1 is SEHNR and CDR2 is FQNEAQ (reference sequence). V lost 6 bases, J lost 3 bases, and 18 bases lay in between. The CDR3 reads CASSPTRSGLYNEQFF. The CDR3 DNA is TGTGCCAGCAGTCCTACTCGGAGCGGGCTCTACAATGAGCAGTTCTTC. Complete variable domain (other parts from reference TRBV7-9 and TRBJ2-1): DTGVSQNPRHKITKRGQNVTFRCDPISEHNRLYWYRQTLGQGPEFLTYFQNEAQLEKSRLLSDRFSAERPKGSFSTLEIQRTEQGDSAMYLCASSPTRSGLYNEQFFGPGTRLTVL.

The chain is built from TRBV29-1 and TRBJ1-2, with no clear D. Germline V gives CDR1 SQVTM, CDR2 ANQGSEA. This CDR3 spans 13 amino acids. With 0 bases removed from V and 1 base from J, the gap between germline ends came to 6 bases. The CDR3: CSVEESLNYGYTF. The CDR3 DNA follows: TGCAGCGTTGAAGAGTCCCTTAACTATGGCTACACCTTC.